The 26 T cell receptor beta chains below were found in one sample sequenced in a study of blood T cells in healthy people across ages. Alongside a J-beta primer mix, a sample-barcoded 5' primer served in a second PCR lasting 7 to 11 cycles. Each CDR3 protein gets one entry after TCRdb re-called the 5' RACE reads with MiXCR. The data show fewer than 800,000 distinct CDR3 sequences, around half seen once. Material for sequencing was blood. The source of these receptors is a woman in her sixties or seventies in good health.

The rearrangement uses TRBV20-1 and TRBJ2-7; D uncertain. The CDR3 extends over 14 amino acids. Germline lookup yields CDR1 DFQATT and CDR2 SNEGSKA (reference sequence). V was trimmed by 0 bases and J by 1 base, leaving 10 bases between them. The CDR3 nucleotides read TGCAGTGCTAGAGATAGAGTCAGTTCCTACGAGCAGTACTTC. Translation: CSARDRVSSYEQYF.

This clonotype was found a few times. CDR3 nucleotides: TGTGCCAGCAGTTGGACAGGGCGGGAGACCCAGTACTTC. Translating gives CASSWTGRETQYF. The rearrangement links TRBV12-3 or TRBV12-4 to TRBJ2-5, with 8 bases that match TRBD1. The CDR3 runs 13 residues. V lost 4 bases and J lost 5; bases outside the gene matches: 3.

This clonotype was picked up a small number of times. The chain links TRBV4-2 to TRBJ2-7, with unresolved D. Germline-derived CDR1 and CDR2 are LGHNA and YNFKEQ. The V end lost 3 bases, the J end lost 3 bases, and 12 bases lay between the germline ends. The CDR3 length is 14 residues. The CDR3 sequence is CASSHPDGFYEQYF. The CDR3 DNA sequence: TGTGCCAGCAGCCACCCCGACGGGTTCTACGAGCAGTACTTC.

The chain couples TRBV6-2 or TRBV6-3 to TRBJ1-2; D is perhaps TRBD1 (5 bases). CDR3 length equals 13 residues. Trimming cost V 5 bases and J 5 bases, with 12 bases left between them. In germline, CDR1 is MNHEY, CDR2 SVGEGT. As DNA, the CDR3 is TGTGCCAGCAGTAACCCGGGACTGTATGGCTACACCTTC. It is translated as CASSNPGLYGYTF.

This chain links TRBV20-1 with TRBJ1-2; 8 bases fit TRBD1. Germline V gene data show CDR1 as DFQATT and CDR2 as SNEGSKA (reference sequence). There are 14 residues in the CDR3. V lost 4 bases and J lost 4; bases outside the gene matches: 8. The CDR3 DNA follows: TGCAGTGCTACTACAGGGGGATACCGCTATGGCTACACCTTC. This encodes CSATTGGYRYGYTF.

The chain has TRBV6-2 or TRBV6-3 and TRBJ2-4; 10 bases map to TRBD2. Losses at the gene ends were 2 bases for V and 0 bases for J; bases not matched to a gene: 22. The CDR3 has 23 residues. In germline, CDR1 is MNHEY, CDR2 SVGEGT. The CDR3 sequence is CASSYRASGSTAPETLAKNIQYF. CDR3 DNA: TGTGCCAGCAGTTACCGGGCTAGCGGGAGCACCGCACCTGAAACCTTAGCCAAAAACATTCAGTACTTC.

The CDR3 is CASSEGATNTEAFF. For the CDR3, the DNA is TGTGCCAGCAGTGAAGGGGCAACAAACACTGAAGCTTTCTTT. The chain joins TRBV6-1 to TRBJ1-1; D unresolved. Germline values: CDR1 MNHNS, CDR2 SASEGT. The V and J ends lost 1 base and 2 bases respectively, with 8 bases between them. This CDR3 region has 14 residues.

The CDR3 protein is CASRSRELTDTQYF. CDR3 coding DNA: TGTGCCAGCAGGTCAAGGGAGTTGACAGATACGCAGTATTTT. This chain joins TRBV12-3 or TRBV12-4 and TRBJ2-3; D might be TRBD2 (5 bases). Trimming stripped 6 bases from V and 3 bases from J, with 13 bases between. The length of the CDR3 is 14 residues.

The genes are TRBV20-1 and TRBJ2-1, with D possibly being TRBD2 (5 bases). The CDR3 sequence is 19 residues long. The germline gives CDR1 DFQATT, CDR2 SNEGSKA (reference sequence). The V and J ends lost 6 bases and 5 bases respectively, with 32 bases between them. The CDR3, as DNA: TGCAGTGCCGCGTACCTCTTCCCGGGGAGAACCCCTATCCACAATGAGCAGTTCTTC. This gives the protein CSAAYLFPGRTPIHNEQFF.

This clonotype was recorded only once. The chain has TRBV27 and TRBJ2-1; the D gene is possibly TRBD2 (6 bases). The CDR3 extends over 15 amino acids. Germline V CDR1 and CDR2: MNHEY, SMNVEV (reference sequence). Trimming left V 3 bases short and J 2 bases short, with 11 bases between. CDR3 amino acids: CASSFRLETYNEQFF. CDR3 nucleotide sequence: TGTGCCAGCAGTTTCCGACTAGAAACCTACAATGAGCAGTTCTTC.

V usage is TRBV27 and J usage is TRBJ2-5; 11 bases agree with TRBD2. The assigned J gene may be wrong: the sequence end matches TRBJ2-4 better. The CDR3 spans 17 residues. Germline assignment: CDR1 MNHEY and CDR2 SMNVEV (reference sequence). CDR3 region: CASANVGLADFKNIQYF. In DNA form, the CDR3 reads TGTGCCAGCGCTAATGTGGGACTAGCGGACTTCAAAAACATTCAGTACTTC.

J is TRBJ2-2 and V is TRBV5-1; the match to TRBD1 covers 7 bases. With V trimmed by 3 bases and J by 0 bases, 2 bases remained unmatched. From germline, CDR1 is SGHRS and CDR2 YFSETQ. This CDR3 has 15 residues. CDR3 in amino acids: CASSWDSPNTGELFF. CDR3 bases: TGCGCCAGCAGCTGGGACAGCCCGAACACCGGGGAGCTGTTTTTT.

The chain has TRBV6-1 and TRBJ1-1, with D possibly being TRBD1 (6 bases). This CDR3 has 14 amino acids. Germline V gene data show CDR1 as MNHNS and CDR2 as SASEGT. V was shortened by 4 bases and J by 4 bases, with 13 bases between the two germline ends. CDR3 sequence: CASSAIDRFTEAFF. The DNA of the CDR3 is TGTGCCAGCAGTGCAATTGACAGGTTCACTGAAGCTTTCTTT.

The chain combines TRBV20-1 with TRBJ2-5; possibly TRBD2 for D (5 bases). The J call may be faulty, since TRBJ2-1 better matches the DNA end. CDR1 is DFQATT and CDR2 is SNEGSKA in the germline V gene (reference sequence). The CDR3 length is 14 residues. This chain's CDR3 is CSARGGQYQETQFF. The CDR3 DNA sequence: TGCAGTGCTAGAGGCGGGCAGTACCAAGAGACCCAGTTCTTC.

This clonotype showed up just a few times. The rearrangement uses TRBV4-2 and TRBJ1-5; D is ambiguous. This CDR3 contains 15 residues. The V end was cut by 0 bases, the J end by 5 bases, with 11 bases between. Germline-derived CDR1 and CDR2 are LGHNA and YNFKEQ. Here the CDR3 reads CASSQDRTEDQPQHF. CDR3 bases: TGTGCCAGCAGCCAAGATCGGACGGAAGATCAGCCCCAGCATTTT.

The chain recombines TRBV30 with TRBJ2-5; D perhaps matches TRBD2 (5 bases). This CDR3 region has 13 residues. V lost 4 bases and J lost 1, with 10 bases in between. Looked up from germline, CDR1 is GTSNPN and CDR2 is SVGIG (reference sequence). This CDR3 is CAWTRRSQETQYF. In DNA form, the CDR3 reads TGTGCCTGGACTAGGAGGTCCCAAGAGACCCAGTACTTC.

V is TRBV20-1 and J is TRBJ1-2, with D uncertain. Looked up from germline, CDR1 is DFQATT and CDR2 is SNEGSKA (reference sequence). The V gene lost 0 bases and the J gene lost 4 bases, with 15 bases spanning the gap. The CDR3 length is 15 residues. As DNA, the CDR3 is TGCAGTGCTAGAGAGGGCAGGAAAAGCTCCTATGGCTACACCTTC. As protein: CSAREGRKSSYGYTF.

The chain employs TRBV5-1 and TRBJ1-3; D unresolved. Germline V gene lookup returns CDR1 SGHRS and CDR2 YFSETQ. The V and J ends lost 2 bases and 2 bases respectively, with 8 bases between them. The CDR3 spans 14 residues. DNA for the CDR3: TGCGCCAGCAGCTTCGGAGGAACTGGAAACACCATATATTTT. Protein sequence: CASSFGGTGNTIYF.

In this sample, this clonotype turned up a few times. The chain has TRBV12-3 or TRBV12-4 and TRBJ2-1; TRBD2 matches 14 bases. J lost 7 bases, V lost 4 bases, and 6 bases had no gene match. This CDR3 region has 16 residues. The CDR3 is CASSSRTSGRTNEQFF. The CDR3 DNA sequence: TGTGCCAGCAGTTCTCGGACTAGCGGGAGGACAAATGAGCAGTTCTTC.

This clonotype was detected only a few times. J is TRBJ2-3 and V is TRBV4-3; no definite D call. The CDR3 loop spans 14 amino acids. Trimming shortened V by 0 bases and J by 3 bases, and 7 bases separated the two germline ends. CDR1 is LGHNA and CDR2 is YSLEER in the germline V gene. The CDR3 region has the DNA TGCGCCAGCAGCCAAGATGACCAAACAGATACGCAGTATTTT. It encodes CASSQDDQTDTQYF.

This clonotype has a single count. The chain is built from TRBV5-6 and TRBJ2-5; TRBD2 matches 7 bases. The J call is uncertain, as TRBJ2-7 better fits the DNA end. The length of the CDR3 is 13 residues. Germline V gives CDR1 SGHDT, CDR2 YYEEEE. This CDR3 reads CASSPGGVNEQYF. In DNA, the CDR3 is TGTGCCAGCAGCCCGGGAGGTGTAAACGAGCAGTACTTC.

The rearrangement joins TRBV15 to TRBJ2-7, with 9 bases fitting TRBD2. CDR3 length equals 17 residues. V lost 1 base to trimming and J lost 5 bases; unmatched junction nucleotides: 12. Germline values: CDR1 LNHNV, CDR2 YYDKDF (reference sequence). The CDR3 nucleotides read TGTGCCACCAGCAGAGTACCTAGCGGGACCCTGGGTAACGAGCAGTACTTC. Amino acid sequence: CATSRVPSGTLGNEQYF.

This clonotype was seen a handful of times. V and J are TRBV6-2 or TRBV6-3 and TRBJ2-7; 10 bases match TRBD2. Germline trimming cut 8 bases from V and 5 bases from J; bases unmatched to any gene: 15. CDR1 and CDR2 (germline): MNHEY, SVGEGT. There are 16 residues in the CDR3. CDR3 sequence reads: CASATNLAGDINEQYF. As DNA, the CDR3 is TGTGCCAGCGCCACCAACCTAGCGGGAGACATCAACGAGCAGTACTTC.

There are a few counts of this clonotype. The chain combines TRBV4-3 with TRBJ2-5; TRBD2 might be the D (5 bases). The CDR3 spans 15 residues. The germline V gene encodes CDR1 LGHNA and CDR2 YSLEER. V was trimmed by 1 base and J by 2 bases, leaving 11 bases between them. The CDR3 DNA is TGCGCCAGCAGCCAAGTCCCGACTACGCAAGAGACCCAGTACTTC. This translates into CASSQVPTTQETQYF.

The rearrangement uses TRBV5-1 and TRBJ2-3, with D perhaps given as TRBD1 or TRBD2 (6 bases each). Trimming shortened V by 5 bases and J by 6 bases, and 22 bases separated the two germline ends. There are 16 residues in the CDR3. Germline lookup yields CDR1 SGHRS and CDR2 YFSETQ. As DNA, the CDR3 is TGCGCCAGCAGTTCGACCCCCGGAGGGGGTGAGGATACGCAGTATTTT. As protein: CASSSTPGGGEDTQYF.

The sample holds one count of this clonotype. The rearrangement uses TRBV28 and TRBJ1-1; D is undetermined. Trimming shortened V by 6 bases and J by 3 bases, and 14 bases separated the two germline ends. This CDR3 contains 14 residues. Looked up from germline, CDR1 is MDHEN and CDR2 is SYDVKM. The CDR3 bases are TGTGCCAGCAGCCCGACAAGAGGGCACACTGAAGCTTTCTTT. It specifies CASSPTRGHTEAFF.